The T cell receptor (beta chain) under discussion was sequenced for a study of T cell responses to AZD1222 COVID-19 vaccine. Study findings and constraints: Females made up more of the donors, who were largely white British, and clonal diversity may have come out too low. Spike-specific TCR breadth and depth went up after people got two AZD1222 doses. The repertoires were collected only after the peak T cell response.

With regard to this clone: What it recognizes is unknown.

This CDR3 is built from 12 residues. Deletions cut 5 bases from V and 10 bases from J, with 14 bases between. In germline, CDR1 is MGHRA, CDR2 YSYEKL. Only in-frame clones appear in the TCRdb table, and some are missing; sequencing was by immunoSEQ multiplex PCR. This repertoire shows 95,000 to 150,000 clones, around 85% found once; its top ten account for 3.5% to 4.5%. Second-dose schedules of about 4 or about 12 weeks were combined. The sample here was peripheral blood, taken 28 days after the second AZD1222 dose. The V gene is TRBV4-1, the J gene TRBJ1-2, with a weak D call TRBD1 (6 bases). This sequence was found in an adult who received the AZD1222 COVID-19 vaccine. CDR3 in DNA: TGCGCCAGCAGCTACGGACAGTTGGCCTACACCTTC. This gives the protein CASSYGQLAYTF.